The 24 T cell receptor beta chains below were found in one sample sequenced in a study of T cells in Graves' hyperthyroidism and ophthalmopathy. Amplification of TCR beta CDR3 regions was performed using RNA transcripts as template. Researchers ran a first-round RT-PCR on the TCR CDR3 using the HTBI primer set. From the multiplex PCR reads, TCRdb called clonotypes with MiXCR, one entry per CDR3 protein. The sample holds hundreds of thousands of distinct CDR3 sequences, approximately 16% seen once. The sample comprised blood. The receptors stem from a woman under 30 with Graves' hyperthyroidism.

This clonotype was detected a few times. V usage is TRBV12-3 or TRBV12-4 and J usage is TRBJ1-3, with TRBD1 matching over 7 bases. V shed 7 bases, J shed 0 bases, and the junction held 15 bases outside the gene matches. This CDR3 is built from 18 residues. The CDR3 coding sequence is TGTGCCAGCACCCTAGAACAGGGGTGGGCGCCCTCTGGAAACACCATATATTTT. Translation: CASTLEQGWAPSGNTIYF.

The genes are TRBV7-9 and TRBJ2-5; 7 bases match TRBD2. Germline-derived CDR1 and CDR2 are SEHNR and FQNEAQ (reference sequence). The V gene end was trimmed by 2 bases and the J gene end by 5 bases; junction bases not matched to a gene: 11. This CDR3 region has 16 residues. Here the CDR3 reads CASSLRGGGTGETQYF. CDR3 nucleotide sequence: TGTGCCAGCAGCTTACGCGGGGGAGGGACCGGGGAGACCCAGTACTTC.

The chain links TRBV7-9 to TRBJ1-5; D gene uncertain. The CDR3 length is 14 residues. The ends were cut back, 4 bases at V and 3 bases at J, with 10 bases in the middle. Looked up from germline, CDR1 is SEHNR and CDR2 is FQNEAQ (reference sequence). This CDR3 is CASSWAEDNQPQHF. The CDR3 DNA follows: TGTGCCAGCAGCTGGGCGGAGGACAATCAGCCCCAGCATTTT.

This clonotype was counted between two and nine times. V is TRBV15 and J is TRBJ1-1; D perhaps matches TRBD1 (5 bases). Germline V gene sequence: CDR1 LNHNV, CDR2 YYDKDF (reference sequence). Trimming cost V 0 bases and J 1 base, with 9 bases left between them. The CDR3 is 15 residues long. The CDR3 loop is CATSREGPRNTEAFF. The CDR3 DNA follows: TGTGCCACCAGCAGAGAGGGACCGAGGAACACTGAAGCTTTCTTT.

This clonotype was counted at least ten times. This chain joins TRBV6-1 and TRBJ2-7, with 8 bases lining up with TRBD2. V was pared by 6 bases and J by 0 bases, with 4 bases of the junction left unmatched. There are 14 residues in the CDR3. Germline values: CDR1 MNHNS, CDR2 SASEGT. The CDR3 loop reads CASRDSGISYEQYF. The CDR3 DNA reads TGTGCCAGCAGAGATAGCGGGATCTCCTACGAGCAGTACTTC.

The rearrangement links TRBV19 to TRBJ1-1; D is unresolved. V was pared by 0 bases and J by 11 bases, with 10 bases between. CDR3 length equals 12 residues. Germline V gene data show CDR1 as LNHDA and CDR2 as SQIVND (reference sequence). This CDR3 is CASSIEAGRAFF. The DNA for the CDR3 is TGTGCCAGTAGTATAGAGGCAGGTCGGGCTTTCTTT. The complete variable domain, with remaining parts taken from reference TRBV19 and TRBJ1-1, reads DGGITQSPKYLFRKEGQNVTLSCEQNLNHDAMYWYRQDPGQGLRLIYYSQIVNDFQKGDIAEGYSVSREKKESFPLTVTSAQKNPTAFYLCASSIEAGRAFFGQGTRLTVV.

The table lists this clonotype with a few counts. The V call is TRBV12-3 or TRBV12-4, the J call TRBJ1-4; 8 bases are shared with TRBD1. Trimming cost V 6 bases and J 6 bases; bases outside gene matches: 9. The CDR3 has 15 amino acids. CDR3 amino acids: CASSSRGRLDEKLFF. DNA of the CDR3: TGTGCCAGCAGCTCCAGGGGGCGCCTAGATGAAAAACTGTTTTTT.

This clonotype occurred many times. This chain joins TRBV5-1 and TRBJ2-1; no firm D call. The V end lost 4 bases, the J end lost 0 bases, and 11 bases lay between the germline ends. CDR3 size: 15 residues. The germline CDR1 and CDR2 sequences are SGHRS and YFSETQ. Written as DNA, the CDR3 is TGCGCCAGCAGCCAGACACTGAGCTCCTACAATGAGCAGTTCTTC. It is translated as CASSQTLSSYNEQFF.

This clonotype occurred many times. The chain is built from TRBV6-2 or TRBV6-3 and TRBJ1-1; D might be TRBD1 (5 bases). Looked up from germline, CDR1 is MNHEY and CDR2 is SVGEGT. The germline V and J ends were trimmed by 7 bases and 1 base, with 16 bases remaining between them. The CDR3 spans 15 residues. The DNA of the CDR3 is TGTGCCAGCACCATGCCAGGGAGTGCGAACACTGAAGCTTTCTTT. Encoded protein: CASTMPGSANTEAFF.

This clonotype was seen ten or more times. Here the CDR3 reads CASSLASYNEQFF. The CDR3 DNA reads as TGTGCCAGCAGCTTAGCCTCCTACAATGAGCAGTTCTTC. This sequence joins TRBV7-8 and TRBJ2-1; D gene unclear. The CDR3 consists of 13 residues. Trimming shortened V by 0 bases and J by 0 bases, and 0 bases separated the two germline ends. Germline V gene lookup returns CDR1 SGHVS and CDR2 FQNEAQ.

The gene calls are TRBV29-1 and TRBJ1-5; no firm D call. With 5 bases removed from V and 0 bases from J, the gap between germline ends came to 8 bases. Looked up from germline, CDR1 is SQVTM and CDR2 is ANQGSEA. The CDR3 consists of 13 residues. CDR3 protein: CSVSANSNQPQHF. CDR3 nucleotide sequence: TGCAGCGTTTCGGCAAATAGCAATCAGCCCCAGCATTTT.

This clonotype was seen more than once but under ten times. This chain joins TRBV12-3 or TRBV12-4 and TRBJ2-5, with 9 bases that match TRBD2. The CDR3 consists of 17 residues. J gave up 6 bases and V 0 bases, and 11 bases lay outside the gene matches. CDR3 coding DNA: TGTGCCAGCAGTTTAGCGGCGGGGGGGCAGTTTCGGAAGACCCAGTACTTC. Protein sequence: CASSLAAGGQFRKTQYF.

This clonotype was detected ten times or more. CDR3 loop: CASSRGPPTGEQYF. As DNA, the CDR3 is TGTGCCAGCAGCCGAGGACCCCCCACGGGTGAGCAGTACTTC. The rearrangement uses TRBV11-3 and TRBJ2-7; D remains ambiguous. The CDR3 sequence is 14 residues long. Germline CDR1 is SGHNT and CDR2 is YENEEA. V was cut by 5 bases and J by 7 bases, with 18 bases left in between.

The rearrangement joins TRBV20-1 to TRBJ2-1; D is perhaps TRBD1 or TRBD2 (5 bases each). Germline V lookup: CDR1 DFQATT, CDR2 SNEGSKA (reference sequence). The V end was cut by 3 bases, the J end by 9 bases, with 18 bases between. This CDR3 spans 14 amino acids. The CDR3 sequence is CSASGLGEPPEQFF. The CDR3 DNA follows: TGCAGTGCTAGTGGTTTGGGGGAGCCCCCTGAGCAGTTCTTC.

On this clonotype itself: Being one base from a much bigger clone, this may be a read error. V is TRBV6-1 and J is TRBJ1-5; D call uncertain. CDR1 and CDR2 (germline): MNHNS, SASEGT. This CDR3 is 13 amino acids long. CDR3 in amino acids: CATATYSDQPQHF. Written as DNA, the CDR3 is TGTGCCACCGCGACGTATAGCGATCAGCCCCAGCATTTT.

This clonotype has a single count. With a much larger clone just one base away, this may be a read error. This rearrangement joins TRBV12-3 or TRBV12-4 to TRBJ2-1, with unresolved D. The CDR3 is made up of 15 amino acids. The germline V and J ends were trimmed by 8 bases and 8 bases, with 22 bases remaining between them. The CDR3 here is CASAMALGKLHEQFF. CDR3 sequence (DNA): TGTGCCAGCGCCATGGCGCTGGGGAAGTTGCATGAGCAGTTCTTC.

This clonotype was seen at least ten times. The gene calls are TRBV12-3 or TRBV12-4 and TRBJ2-3, with 12 bases aligning to TRBD1. The CDR3 is made up of 16 amino acids. Trimming at V came to 7 bases and at J to 5 bases, leaving 10 bases not matched to a gene. Written as DNA, the CDR3 is TGTGCCAGCACCGGGGACAGGGGGCTTAAAGTAGATACGCAGTATTTT. Translation: CASTGDRGLKVDTQYF.

This clonotype has a count of ten or more. The chain uses TRBV6-2 or TRBV6-3 and TRBJ1-1; a weak D match, TRBD1 (5 bases). Germline loops: CDR1 MNHEY, CDR2 SVGEGT. The CDR3 runs to 13 residues. V gave up 6 bases and J gave up 8 bases, with 16 bases separating them. DNA for the CDR3: TGTGCCAGCAGCCTTATCGGGGACCCAGAAGCTTTCTTT. Its translation is CASSLIGDPEAFF.

This clonotype was seen repeatedly, ten times or more. V is TRBV7-9 and J is TRBJ2-7, with 9 bases aligning to TRBD2. The CDR3 loop spans 15 amino acids. Germline loops: CDR1 SEHNR, CDR2 FQNEAQ (reference sequence). Germline trimming cut 4 bases from V and 7 bases from J; bases unmatched to any gene: 11. CDR3 nucleotide sequence: TGTGCCAGCAGCTCACCTAGCGGGGCCACAGGGGAGCAGTACTTC. Encoded protein: CASSSPSGATGEQYF.

In this sample, this clonotype turned up once. CDR3 sequence reads: CASSELAGEDTQYF. CDR3 sequence (DNA): TGCGCCAGCAGCGAACTAGCGGGGGAAGATACGCAGTATTTT. The chain employs TRBV5-1 and TRBJ2-3, with 11 bases that match TRBD2. Germline CDR1 SGHRS, CDR2 YFSETQ. V gave up 4 bases and J gave up 5 bases; unmatched junction bases: 3. This CDR3 comprises 14 residues.

This clonotype was counted between two and nine times. J is TRBJ1-5 and V is TRBV24-1; D uncertain. Trimming stripped 3 bases from V and 7 bases from J, with 6 bases between. CDR1 and CDR2 from the germline V gene are KGHDR and SFDVKD. The CDR3 is 12 residues long. The DNA of the CDR3 is TGTGCCACCAGTGATCCAGGCCAGCCCCAGCATTTT. It yields the protein CATSDPGQPQHF.

In this sample, this clonotype turned up many times. The chain couples TRBV7-8 to TRBJ2-1; D uncertain. V lost 11 bases, J lost 0 bases, and 20 bases lay in between. From germline, CDR1 is SGHVS and CDR2 FQNEAQ. This CDR3 comprises 16 residues. In DNA form, the CDR3 reads TGTGCCTCGGGCGAAACTGCGGTTATCTCCTACAATGAGCAGTTCTTC. As protein: CASGETAVISYNEQFF.

This clonotype was observed a handful of times. An end of the junction differs from the germline gene, which may be a read error. V is TRBV24-1 and J is TRBJ1-5, with D possibly matching TRBD1 (5 bases). CDR3 length equals 15 residues. The germline V gene encodes CDR1 KGHDR and CDR2 SFDVKD. CDR3 in amino acids: CATSGDSREDQLQHF. The DNA for the CDR3 is TGTGCCACCAGTGGCGACAGTAGGGAGGATCAGCTCCAGCATTTT.

This clonotype was recorded many times. The chain links TRBV20-1 to TRBJ1-1, with 9 bases identical to TRBD1. V shed 1 base, J shed 4 bases, and the junction held 4 bases outside the gene matches. The V gene's germline CDR1 is DFQATT and CDR2 SNEGSKA (reference sequence). The CDR3 loop spans 14 amino acids. The CDR3 reads CSARGGQGATEAFF. The CDR3 DNA reads as TGCAGTGCTAGAGGGGGACAGGGTGCCACTGAAGCTTTCTTT.